This T cell receptor beta chain is from a study of OX40 agonist ivuxolimab in advanced cancers. The wider study: The diagnoses of dose-escalation patients were hepatocellular carcinoma, melanoma, renal cell or head and neck cancer.

The data were produced by immunoSEQ multiplex PCR, yet TCRdb's version contains in-frame clones alone and is incomplete. The table includes 90,000 to 150,000 clones, 75% to 90% detected once. Remarks on this clone: Its antigen is unknown.

General study points: Low clonal expansion, among the lowest seen, marked partial responders at 0.1-3.0 mg/kg.

J was trimmed by 6 bases and V by 4 bases; bases with no gene match: 1. This CDR3 spans 12 amino acids. The germline gives CDR1 SGHDT, CDR2 YYEEEE. The material sequenced was CD4+ or CD8+ T cells sorted from blood, taken in a trial of the OX40 agonist ivuxolimab. The V call is TRBV5-6, the J call TRBJ2-1, with 7 bases matching TRBD2. The receptor's source is an adult with an advanced solid tumor such as melanoma, head and neck, liver or kidney cancer. The CDR3 nucleotides read TGTGCCAGCAGCCGCGGGGGCAATGAGCAGTTCTTC. Protein: CASSRGGNEQFF.